Described below is a single T cell receptor (beta chain) sequence and its context. Its specificity is not known. V shed 5 bases and J shed 0 bases, with 14 bases lying between them. This CDR3 comprises 16 residues. In germline, CDR1 is LNHNV, CDR2 YYDKDF (reference sequence). The method was immunoSEQ multiplex PCR; TCRdb's version includes in-frame clones alone and lacks a portion of them. The sample lists around 15,000 clones, around 80% seen once, with about 17% in the top ten. This specimen belongs to a study of CD4 T cells in relation to SARS-CoV-2 and coronaviruses. General observations from the study: Each donor contributed either pre-pandemic or post-infection samples, not both. No crossreactivity against non-spike viral proteins was tested here.

CD4+ T cells from unexposed donors were obtained before the COVID-19 pandemic (2011-2018). After nine to ten days of culture, CD4+ T cells were isolated. The source material was CD4+ T cells from PBMCs, cultured in vitro. The rearrangement uses TRBV15 and TRBJ1-5; D not certain. The sequence derives from a human donor in good health. As DNA, the CDR3 is TGTGCCACCAGCGAGCTTTATGAAAATAGCAATCAGCCCCAGCATTTT. Protein product: CATSELYENSNQPQHF.